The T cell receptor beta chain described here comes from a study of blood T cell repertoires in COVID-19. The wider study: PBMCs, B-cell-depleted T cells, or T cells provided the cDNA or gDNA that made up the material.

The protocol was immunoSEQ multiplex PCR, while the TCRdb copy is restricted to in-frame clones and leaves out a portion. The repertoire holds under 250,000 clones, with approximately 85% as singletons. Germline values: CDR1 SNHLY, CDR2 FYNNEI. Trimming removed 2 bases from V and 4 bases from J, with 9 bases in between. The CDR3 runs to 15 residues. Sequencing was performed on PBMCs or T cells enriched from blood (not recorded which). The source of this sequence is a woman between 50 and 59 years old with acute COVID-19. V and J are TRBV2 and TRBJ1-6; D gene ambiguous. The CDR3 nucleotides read TGTGCCAGCAGTGAAATTCGGGGTTATAATTCACCCCTCCACTTT. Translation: CASSEIRGYNSPLHF. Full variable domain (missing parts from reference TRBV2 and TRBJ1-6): EPEVTQTPSHQVTQMGQEVILRCVPISNHLYFYWYRQILGQKVEFLVSFYNNEISEKSEIFDDQFSVERPDGSNFTLKIRSTKLEDSAMYFCASSEIRGYNSPLHFGNGTRLTVT.